This T cell receptor beta chain is drawn from a study of beta chain features in type 1 diabetes (dated by TCRdb to the late 2010s). Some background on the complete study: Mean age, gender distribution, total cell number and subset yield did not differ between patients and healthy donors. In the study, recently diagnosed type 1 diabetes patients and matched healthy donors were compared on the TCRB repertoires of their sorted circulating CD4+ T cell subsets. A total of roughly 100 million sorted cells were examined across all samples, and a strong correlation was observed between cell number per subset and RNA yield. Regulatory and stem cell-like memory subsets were obtained from only 8 patients and about eight healthy donors, while naive and central memory subsets were obtained from all 30 or so donors. Findings and caveats that apply to the study as a whole: Shorter templates might be favored by PCR, yet because patient and control samples were amplified and corrected together, any such skew would affect both groups equally. Because the HLA sub-analyses included only small numbers of individuals, any influence of HLA type on TCRB rearrangement was left unresolved. Fewer insertions and more nucleotide deletions at VDJ recombination sites were observed in patients with type 1 diabetes, implying thymic rearrangement abnormalities. Because cDNA rather than genomic DNA was sequenced, highly expressing activated cells could have been over-represented, although no difference in activation and CD3 levels was found between groups. Naive, central memory and regulatory TCRB repertoires appeared to be more similar among patients than among healthy donors. Type 1 diabetes patients showed a moderate but significant shortening of TCRB CDR3 length in all four CD4+ subsets.

As to this clone: Its antigen remains unidentified. No base quality information exists; no much larger clone differs at one position.

V drops 5 bases and J drops 8 bases, leaving 7 bases in between. CDR1 and CDR2, looked up from the germline V gene, are SGHAT and FQNNGV. The CDR3 holds 11 amino acids from the cysteine to the phenylalanine. Only the CDR3 region is kept as DNA, spanning 33 bases read in frame from base 1. A single peripheral blood draw of around 100 mL on average was collected from each donor into heparinised tubes. Naive, central memory, regulatory and stem cell-like memory CD4+ T cells were sorted on a BD FACSAria II using a panel including CD45RO, CCR7, CD25, CD127, CD95 and CD27. All sorted populations exceeded 98% purity. PBMCs were isolated immediately by Lymphoprep density gradient centrifugation and stained directly without culture. To minimize batch effects, samples were stained and sorted in pairs, one healthy donor with one patient per experiment. The entire amount of isolated RNA was reverse transcribed using the High Capacity cDNA Reverse Transcription Kit, so the sequenced TCRB transcripts were expressed ones. Naive, central memory and regulatory T cell samples underwent deep immunoSEQ sequencing, averaging roughly 3.5 million total reads per sample. Sorted cells were lysed in RLT buffer, and RNA was extracted using DNase-treated RNeasy Micro or Mini kits according to cell number. To prevent cross-contamination, every cell subset was processed on its own, while patient and healthy donor samples were processed together. Using the immunoSEQ multiplex PCR, TCRB sequences were amplified from cDNA into 87-bp fragments spanning the CDR3 region. Sequencing of the amplicons was performed on the Illumina HiSeq platform. On the study's bioinformatics: PCR bias was computationally corrected using synthetic template baselines, reads within Hamming distance 2 were collapsed, and singletons that could not be merged were discarded. By aligning reads against IMGT, V, D and J genes, CDR3 length, and insertions or deletions at six rearrangement sites were assigned. Clonotype counts were normalized to sorted cell number within each subset before computing true diversity and Gini coefficients with the tcR R package. Repertoire sharing was quantified using the overlap coefficient calculated on TCRB nucleotide sequences. As a proxy for the pre-selection repertoire, out-of-frame TCRB sequences from naive cells were analyzed. Imported from immuneACCESS, the table was reduced by TCRdb to in-frame sequences with V and J called. These copies leave out some clones; in studies compared against another copy, an unresolved V gene accounts for under half, and the cause of the remainder is not known. V and J calls and clone size come straight from that table; D and trimming were deduced from the DNA. The sample records just over 450,000 clones, 30% of which are singletons. Of the sample, 0.05% to 0.065% is held by the ten largest clones.

The sample taken for sequencing was naive CD4+ T cells from blood. What the cell subset or site label conveys for this sample: true naive CD4+ T cells. The TCR comes from a man aged 18 to 35 in good health. The rearrangement combines TRBV11-2 with TRBJ2-1, with the D segment identity uncertain. The CDR3 here reads CASSHNHEQFF. DNA sequence: TGTGCCAGCAGCCACAACCATGAGCAGTTCTTC.